The next 7 T cell receptor beta chains were all read from a single sample in a study of neurological immune-mediated disorders. TCRdb reanalysed the 5' RACE reads using MiXCR and keeps one entry per CDR3 protein. The sample carries about 55,000 distinct CDR3 sequences, more than 4% recorded once. Sequenced sample: PBMCs. The origin of the receptors is a man aged 45-65 years with multiple sclerosis.

Concerning this clonotype: A read error may explain this, as a much larger clone is one base away. The chain recombines TRBV6-4 with TRBJ1-5; D is uncertain. V was pared by 3 bases and J by 13 bases, with 4 bases between. The CDR3 has 9 amino acids. CDR1 and CDR2 from the germline V gene are MRHNA and SNTAGT. CDR3 amino acids: CASSELQHF. The CDR3 DNA follows: TGTGCCAGCAGTGAATTACAGCATTTT.

The chain recombines TRBV20-1 with TRBJ2-1; a possible D gene is TRBD2 (5 bases). Germline V CDR1 and CDR2: DFQATT, SNEGSKA (reference sequence). The CDR3 has 13 residues. The V end lost 6 bases, the J end lost 6 bases, and 15 bases lay between the germline ends. CDR3 region: CSASLTRGNEQFF. CDR3 DNA sequence: TGCAGTGCCTCGCTTACCCGGGGCAATGAGCAGTTCTTC.

This clonotype was seen ten or more times. CDR3 region: CSAAVLEQEKLFF. In DNA, the CDR3 is TGCAGCGCGGCGGTGCTAGAGCAAGAAAAACTGTTTTTT. The chain links TRBV29-1 to TRBJ1-4; D not resolved. Germline V lookup: CDR1 SQVTM, CDR2 ANQGSEA. The V gene lost 7 bases and the J gene lost 8 bases, with 17 bases spanning the gap. The CDR3 consists of 13 residues.

This clonotype was recorded at least ten times. The chain employs TRBV7-9 and TRBJ2-2, with 7 bases that match TRBD1. The CDR3 sequence is 16 residues long. V lost 2 bases, J lost 1 base, and 4 bases stayed unmatched. The germline CDR1 and CDR2 sequences are SEHNR and FQNEAQ (reference sequence). The CDR3 spells CASSLTGTENTGELFF. In nucleotides, the CDR3 is TGTGCCAGCAGCTTAACCGGGACAGAGAACACCGGGGAGCTGTTTTTT.

This clonotype was detected once. No conserved phenylalanine or tryptophan ends this CDR3, so it is likely a read error. The chain carries TRBV5-1 and TRBJ2-1; 11 bases align to TRBD2. Germline CDR1 and CDR2: SGHRS and YFSETQ. V shed 3 bases, J shed 3 bases, and the junction held 2 bases outside the gene matches. CDR3 size: 15 residues. CDR3: CASSSTSGNYNEQFN. In nucleotides, the CDR3 is TGCGCCAGCAGCTCGACTAGCGGGAACTACAATGAGCAGTTCAAC.

The chain links TRBV20-1 to TRBJ1-3; D not certain. Germline V gene data show CDR1 as DFQATT and CDR2 as SNEGSKA (reference sequence). Trimming left V 6 bases short and J 0 bases short, with 15 bases between. The CDR3 contains 15 residues. Written as DNA, the CDR3 is TGCAGTGCCCAGAGGGCCCGGAACTCTGGAAACACCATATATTTT. Protein product: CSAQRARNSGNTIYF.

Many counts were recorded for this clonotype. This chain connects TRBV12-3 or TRBV12-4 to TRBJ1-5; TRBD1 agrees at 7 bases. This CDR3 is built from 13 residues. Germline trimming cut 5 bases from V and 6 bases from J; bases unmatched to any gene: 4. The CDR3 DNA reads TGTGCCAGCAGTCCAAGGGGGCTTCAGCCCCAGCATTTT. Its protein product is CASSPRGLQPQHF.